Below are 17 T cell receptor beta chains sequenced from a single sample in a study of blood T cell repertoires in COVID-19. Generated by immunoSEQ multiplex PCR, the TCRdb table keeps only in-frame clones and is missing some. Here the sample spans 250,000 to 350,000 clones, roughly 84% being singletons. The sequencing sample was made of peripheral blood. Source of these receptors: a person aged 70 to 85 with COVID-19, enrolled during active disease.

The genes are TRBV18 and TRBJ2-7, with 8 bases identical to TRBD1. There are 15 residues in the CDR3. V shed 2 bases, J shed 3 bases, and the junction held 6 bases outside the gene matches. The germline V gene encodes CDR1 KGHSH and CDR2 LQKENI. CDR3: CASSPNAGGDYEQYF. The CDR3, as DNA: TGTGCCAGCTCACCAAATGCAGGGGGCGACTACGAGCAGTACTTC. Using reference TRBV18 and TRBJ2-7 for the parts outside the CDR3, the full variable domain is NAGVMQNPRHLVRRRGQEARLRCSPMKGHSHVYWYRQLPEEGLKFMVYLQKENIIDESGMPKERFSAEFPKEGPSILRIQQVVRGDSAAYFCASSPNAGGDYEQYFGPGTRLTVT.

This sequence joins TRBV27 and TRBJ2-4; 7 positions agree with TRBD1. V was pared by 6 bases and J by 0 bases, with 17 bases of the junction left unmatched. CDR1 MNHEY and CDR2 SMNVEV come from the germline V gene (reference sequence). This CDR3 is 19 amino acids long. CDR3 coding DNA: TGTGCCAGCAGACACAGACAGGGTTTGGGTCATTCAGCCAAAAACATTCAGTACTTC. Protein sequence: CASRHRQGLGHSAKNIQYF.

This clone has a handful of counts. The chain recombines TRBV5-6 with TRBJ2-7; possible D gene TRBD2, 6 bases. Trimming removed 5 bases at V and 0 bases at J, with 12 bases between. The CDR3 consists of 14 residues. CDR1 and CDR2 (germline): SGHDT, YYEEEE. The CDR3 region is CASRPGLSSYEQYF. CDR3 nucleotide sequence: TGTGCCAGCAGACCGGGACTTAGCTCCTACGAGCAGTACTTC.

There are a few counts of this clone. This sequence joins TRBV7-9 and TRBJ2-3; possibly TRBD1 for D (6 bases). The CDR3 loop spans 15 amino acids. The ends were cut back, 5 bases at V and 6 bases at J, with 18 bases in the middle. Per the germline V gene, CDR1 is SEHNR and CDR2 is FQNEAQ (reference sequence). The CDR3 region is CASSPPGTLEDTQYF. The CDR3 DNA reads as TGTGCCAGCAGCCCGCCTGGGACACTCGAGGATACGCAGTATTTT.

The rearrangement uses TRBV9 and TRBJ1-2; 8 bases line up with TRBD1. Germline CDR1 reads SGDLS; CDR2 reads YYNGEE. The CDR3 totals 14 residues. V lost 3 bases and J lost 2; bases outside the gene matches: 3. This CDR3 reads CASSGTGWNYGYTF. The CDR3 coding sequence is TGTGCCAGCAGCGGGACAGGGTGGAACTATGGCTACACCTTC.

The genes are TRBV19 and TRBJ1-6; no clear D gene. Germline CDR1 LNHDA, CDR2 SQIVND (reference sequence). The V end was cut by 7 bases, the J end by 8 bases, with 15 bases between. This CDR3 comprises 14 residues. The CDR3 DNA reads TGTGCCAGTAAGCCCCGACTATCGGATTCACCCCTCCACTTT. Translating it yields CASKPRLSDSPLHF.

V and J are TRBV4-1 and TRBJ1-5; perhaps TRBD1 as D (6 bases). The CDR3 contains 15 residues. Trimming took off 2 bases at V and 3 bases at J, with 11 bases between the two ends. The germline V gene encodes CDR1 MGHRA and CDR2 YSYEKL. The chain's CDR3 is CASSQTGFSNQPQHF. In DNA, the CDR3 is TGCGCCAGCAGCCAAACAGGGTTCTCCAATCAGCCCCAGCATTTT.

This clone has just a few counts. The chain carries TRBV7-9 and TRBJ1-5; possible D gene TRBD1, 6 bases. V gave up 5 bases and J gave up 4 bases, with 9 bases separating them. The V gene's germline CDR1 is SEHNR and CDR2 FQNEAQ (reference sequence). The CDR3 loop spans 13 amino acids. The DNA of the CDR3 is TGTGCCAGCAGCGACCAGGGGAATCAGCCCCAGCATTTT. This sequence encodes CASSDQGNQPQHF.

The rearrangement uses TRBV14 and TRBJ2-4, with TRBD2 as a possible D gene (6 bases). Trimming cost V 3 bases and J 6 bases, with 21 bases left between them. This CDR3 has 17 residues. CDR1 SGHDN and CDR2 FVKESK come from the germline V gene. The CDR3 DNA reads TGTGCCAGCAGCCAGAGGGCGGACGTTTGGGGGGTAAACATTCAGTACTTC. This encodes CASSQRADVWGVNIQYF.

The J gene is TRBJ1-2, the V gene TRBV5-6; 7 positions agree with TRBD1. J lost 0 bases, V lost 0 bases, and 5 bases had no gene match. Germline V gene data show CDR1 as SGHDT and CDR2 as YYEEEE. The CDR3 covers 16 residues. The CDR3 sequence is CASSLGQGSSNYGYTF. In nucleotides, the CDR3 is TGTGCCAGCAGCTTGGGACAGGGCTCCTCTAACTATGGCTACACCTTC. The entire variable domain, with the rest obtained from reference TRBV5-6 and TRBJ1-2, is as follows: DAGVTQSPTHLIKTRGQQVTLRCSPKSGHDTVSWYQQALGQGPQFIFQYYEEEERQRGNFPDRFSGHQFPNYSSELNVNALLLGDSALYLCASSLGQGSSNYGYTFGSGTRLTVV.

CDR3 nucleotides: TGTGCCAGCAGCCTCCAGACTAGCGGGAGTGTCGAGCAGTACTTC. This encodes CASSLQTSGSVEQYF. The chain recombines TRBV4-2 with TRBJ2-7, with TRBD2 matching 12 bases. This CDR3 contains 15 residues. Germline V lookup: CDR1 LGHNA, CDR2 YNFKEQ. The ends lost 4 bases at V and 6 bases at J; junction bases unmatched: 7.

V is TRBV7-2 and J is TRBJ1-2; possible D gene TRBD1, 6 bases. V was clipped by 5 bases and J by 4 bases, with 14 bases between them. The CDR3 has 14 residues. Looked up from germline, CDR1 is SGHTA and CDR2 is FQGNSA. This CDR3 is CASSTAQGIYGYTF. The CDR3 DNA is TGTGCCAGCAGCACAGCGCAGGGGATCTATGGCTACACCTTC.

The chain is built from TRBV19 and TRBJ1-6; 7 bases are shared with TRBD1. CDR3 length: 13 amino acids. From germline, CDR1 is LNHDA and CDR2 SQIVND (reference sequence). V shed 5 bases and J 13 bases; nucleotides not matched to a gene: 8. The CDR3 is CASSPTGVSPLHF. The CDR3 DNA follows: TGTGCCAGTAGTCCTACAGGGGTATCTCCCCTCCACTTT.

The CDR3 sequence: CATSDLSGASGKGEQFF. CDR3 nucleotide sequence: TGTGCCACCAGTGATTTGTCGGGGGCTAGCGGGAAGGGTGAGCAGTTCTTC. The chain carries TRBV24-1 and TRBJ2-1; TRBD2 aligns across 9 bases. Germline V gives CDR1 KGHDR, CDR2 SFDVKD. With V trimmed by 0 bases and J by 9 bases, 11 bases remained unmatched. There are 17 residues in the CDR3.

The V and J genes are TRBV27 and TRBJ1-6; D gene uncertain. V dropped 4 bases and J dropped 4 bases, with 5 bases sitting between them. Per germline, CDR1 MNHEY and CDR2 SMNVEV (reference sequence). The CDR3 runs to 13 residues. CDR3 region: CASSSQYNSPLHF. The CDR3 DNA sequence: TGTGCCAGCAGTTCCCAATATAATTCACCCCTCCACTTT.

The gene calls are TRBV28 and TRBJ1-5; unclear D gene. The CDR3 has 14 amino acids. Trimming stripped 4 bases from V and 0 bases from J, with 7 bases between. CDR1 and CDR2 (germline): MDHEN, SYDVKM. The CDR3 loop is CASSSGYSNQPQHF. The CDR3 DNA reads as TGTGCCAGCAGTTCAGGTTATAGCAATCAGCCCCAGCATTTT. The variable domain in full, completed from reference TRBV28 and TRBJ1-5, reads DVKVTQSSRYLVKRTGEKVFLECVQDMDHENMFWYRQDPGLGLRLIYFSYDVKMKEKGDIPEGYSVSREKKERFSLILESASTNQTSMYLCASSSGYSNQPQHFGDGTRLSIL.

This clone was counted only a few times. The V call is TRBV5-8, the J call TRBJ1-1; 12 bases line up with TRBD1. Germline assignment: CDR1 SGHTS and CDR2 YDEGEE. The V segment lost 0 bases and the J segment 3 bases; nucleotides outside the gene matches: 9. The length of the CDR3 is 18 residues. The DNA for the CDR3 is TGTGCCAGCAGCTTGGTGCTTGGGACAGGGGGCGCCGACACTGAAGCTTTCTTT. Protein product: CASSLVLGTGGADTEAFF. The complete variable domain, with remaining parts taken from reference TRBV5-8 and TRBJ1-1, reads EAGVTQSPTHLIKTRGQQATLRCSPISGHTSVYWYQQALGLGLQFLLWYDEGEERNRGNFPPRFSGRQFPNYSSELNVNALELEDSALYLCASSLVLGTGGADTEAFFGQGTRLTVV.